This TCR beta chain was profiled in a study of CD8 T cells in Susac syndrome. Points from the study as a whole: The study admitted that it had a relatively small number of individuals in its TCR sequencing and HLA analysis.

An amount of RNA that ranged from roughly 0.45 to 1 ug was reverse transcribed with random hexamers. TCRdb redid the calling of the immunoSEQ multiplex PCR reads with MiXCR, one entry per CDR3 protein. The sample has 150,000 to 200,000 distinct CDR3 sequences; 91% are singletons. The CDR3 has 17 amino acids. Trimming cost V 0 bases and J 1 base, with 14 bases left between them. Germline V gene sequence: CDR1 SGHRS, CDR2 YFSETQ. This clonotype showed up just once. Its specificity is not known. This TCR was sampled from a human donor with Susac syndrome. The genes are TRBV5-1 and TRBJ2-1; D could derive from TRBD1 or TRBD2 (6 bases each). Sequencing was done on a sample of CD4+ T cells from PBMCs. The CDR3 spells CASSLVGGAGSYNEQFF. The CDR3 bases are TGCGCCAGCAGCTTGGTCGGGGGCGCAGGTTCCTACAATGAGCAGTTCTTC.